Only a few counts were recorded for the clone carrying this T cell receptor beta chain. The entry originates in a study of blood T cells in healthy people across ages. The use of a sample-barcoded 5' primer and a J-beta primer mix characterized a second PCR of about 7 to 12 cycles. The authors tagged each cDNA molecule using a template-switch adaptor with 12 random nucleotides. Using its own MiXCR run on the 5' RACE reads, TCRdb lists one record per CDR3 protein. The table lists 730,000 or so distinct CDR3 sequences, less than 45% of them singletons. The source is a man aged 80 or over in good health. Sequencing input: blood.

CDR3 sequence reads: CASSPPGQGAIYGYTF. The CDR3 coding sequence is TGTGCCAGCTCACCTCCGGGACAGGGGGCTATCTATGGCTACACCTTC. This chain connects TRBV18 to TRBJ1-2; TRBD1 agrees at 12 bases. CDR1 KGHSH and CDR2 LQKENI come from the germline V gene. Trimming took 3 bases from V and 4 from J; bases not matched to a gene: 6. The CDR3 consists of 16 residues.